A single sample is the source of the 3 T cell receptor beta chains below, sequenced in a study of CD8 T cells in Susac syndrome. The authors reverse transcribed roughly 0.5 to 1 ug RNA with random hexamers. TCRdb re-called the immunoSEQ multiplex PCR reads with MiXCR, one entry per CDR3 protein. The table records over 150,000 distinct CDR3 sequences, 85% to 95% of them present only once. Sequenced: CD4+ T cells from PBMCs. The source of these receptors is a human donor with Susac syndrome.

This chain links TRBV19 with TRBJ1-5, with 7 bases fitting TRBD1. Germline loops: CDR1 LNHDA, CDR2 SQIVND (reference sequence). The CDR3 is 14 amino acids. V gave up 4 bases and J gave up 1 base; unmatched junction bases: 1. CDR3 residues: CASSTDRSNQPQHF. The CDR3 DNA reads TGTGCCAGTAGTACGGACAGGAGCAATCAGCCCCAGCATTTT.

V gene TRBV2 combines with J gene TRBJ2-3, with a possible D match to TRBD2 (6 bases). The V end lost 5 bases, the J end lost 0 bases, and 12 bases lay between the germline ends. This CDR3 has 15 amino acids. Germline V gene lookup returns CDR1 SNHLY and CDR2 FYNNEI. CDR3 residues: CASSRSSGSTDTQYF. The DNA for the CDR3 is TGTGCCAGCAGTCGTTCCAGCGGGAGCACAGATACGCAGTATTTT.

This rearrangement joins TRBV6-6 to TRBJ2-7, with D possibly TRBD2 on 6 matching bases. The CDR3 is made up of 15 amino acids. The V and J ends lost 8 bases and 4 bases respectively, with 21 bases between them. Per germline, CDR1 MNHNY and CDR2 SVGAGI (reference sequence). CDR3 loop: CASQRVGGTTYEQYF. The CDR3 DNA reads as TGTGCCAGCCAGAGGGTCGGCGGGACGACTTACGAGCAGTACTTC.